This T cell receptor (beta chain) derives from a study of OX40 agonist ivuxolimab in advanced cancers. Study in general: An anti-OX40 (CD134) antibody with agonistic activity, ivuxolimab, was administered to patients. Broader study findings: In CD8+ T cells, expanded clones were on average more numerous than in CD4+. There were also nonresponders showing low normalized T-cell clonal expansion.

Worth noting for this clone: Its specificity is not known.

V dropped 7 bases and J dropped 7 bases, with 10 bases sitting between them. The V gene's germline CDR1 is LNHDA and CDR2 SQIVND (reference sequence). This CDR3 contains 12 residues. Generated by immunoSEQ multiplex PCR, the TCRdb table keeps only in-frame clones and is missing some. The sample lists under 85,000 clones; 85% to 90% were seen once. Here the sequenced sample was CD4+ or CD8+ T cells sorted from blood, taken in a trial of the OX40 agonist ivuxolimab. The chain couples TRBV19 to TRBJ2-2; no clear D gene. This clonotype originated in an adult with an advanced solid tumor such as melanoma, head and neck, liver or kidney cancer. The CDR3 loop is CASTRQIGELFF. CDR3 DNA: TGTGCCAGTACCCGCCAAATCGGGGAGCTGTTTTTT.